These 16 T cell receptor beta chains share one sample of origin, sequenced in a study of cytomegalovirus exposure and HLA in healthy donors. Some clones are missing from TCRdb's copy, which holds only in-frame ones; the method was immunoSEQ multiplex PCR. The table shows roughly 200,000 clones, with roughly nine tenths occurring only once. Specimen: PBMCs. All receptors come from a man younger than 40 in good health and CMV-seropositive.

The chain carries TRBV19 and TRBJ1-2, with D uncertain. Germline V gene data show CDR1 as LNHDA and CDR2 as SQIVND (reference sequence). The CDR3 consists of 14 residues. The V end lost 5 bases, the J end lost 2 bases, and 12 bases lay between the germline ends. CDR3 amino acids: CASSLSQPNYGYTF. DNA for the CDR3: TGTGCCAGTAGTTTAAGCCAGCCAAACTATGGCTACACCTTC.

V usage is TRBV6-5 and J usage is TRBJ1-5; 8 bases match TRBD1. Germline V gene sequence: CDR1 MNHEY, CDR2 SVGAGI. The CDR3 is 14 residues long. J gave up 7 bases and V 6 bases, and 8 bases lay outside the gene matches. CDR3 amino acids: CASRKMDRDQPQHF. The DNA of the CDR3 is TGTGCCAGCAGAAAAATGGACAGGGACCAGCCCCAGCATTTT.

J is TRBJ2-1 and V is TRBV18; D ambiguous. V shed 4 bases and J shed 4 bases, with 8 bases lying between them. The germline V gene has CDR1 KGHSH and CDR2 LQKENI. The CDR3 is made up of 13 amino acids. CDR3 bases: TGTGCCAGCTCACTCCTAGGGTACAATGAGCAGTTCTTC. This gives the protein CASSLLGYNEQFF.

The J gene is TRBJ2-2, the V gene TRBV19; D possibly corresponds to TRBD1 (5 bases). The CDR3 length is 13 residues. The V gene's germline CDR1 is LNHDA and CDR2 SQIVND (reference sequence). The germline V and J ends were trimmed by 7 bases and 6 bases, with 12 bases remaining between them. The CDR3 loop reads CASTLIGAGELFF. For the CDR3, the DNA is TGTGCCAGTACCCTGATAGGGGCCGGGGAGCTGTTTTTT.

This clone was recorded a few times. The chain links TRBV4-1 to TRBJ1-6, with TRBD1 matching over 7 bases. J lost 2 bases, V lost 4 bases, and 8 bases had no gene match. The germline V gene has CDR1 MGHRA and CDR2 YSYEKL. This CDR3 comprises 17 residues. CDR3 in DNA: TGCGCCAGCAGCCGAGGTGCCCAGGGGGCCTATAATTCACCCCTCCACTTT. Protein: CASSRGAQGAYNSPLHF.

This chain links TRBV29-1 with TRBJ1-1; a weak D match, TRBD1 (6 bases). Trimming pared 5 bases from V and 8 bases from J, leaving 18 bases between. CDR3 length: 13 amino acids. Germline CDR1 SQVTM, CDR2 ANQGSEA. The CDR3, as DNA: TGCAGCGTTTCCGGGACCACGGGGGCCGAAGCTTTCTTT. Translated, it gives CSVSGTTGAEAFF.

V is TRBV5-1 and J is TRBJ2-3, with 12 bases identical to TRBD1. CDR1 is SGHRS and CDR2 is YFSETQ in the germline V gene. The trim removed 5 bases at V and 11 bases at J, leaving 12 bases unmatched. The CDR3 totals 15 residues. The CDR3 loop is CASRRSGQGAVMQYF. The CDR3, as DNA: TGCGCCAGCAGGCGATCGGGACAGGGGGCTGTAATGCAGTATTTT.

The V call is TRBV7-9, the J call TRBJ1-2; no firm D call. Trimming pared 1 base from V and 6 bases from J, leaving 9 bases between. The CDR3 has 13 residues. Germline V gene sequence: CDR1 SEHNR, CDR2 FQNEAQ (reference sequence). CDR3 nucleotides: TGTGCCAGCAGCTTAGACAATCTCCATGGCTACACCTTC. This translates into CASSLDNLHGYTF.

J is TRBJ2-5 and V is TRBV28; possibly TRBD1 for D (5 bases). V lost 8 bases to trimming and J lost 2 bases, with 18 bases between them. Germline CDR1 and CDR2: MDHEN and SYDVKM. There are 15 residues in the CDR3. In nucleotides, the CDR3 is TGTGCCAGCTCAAATCCAAAGGGGCTACAAGAGACCCAGTACTTC. Amino acid sequence: CASSNPKGLQETQYF.

The chain uses TRBV29-1 and TRBJ2-7, with 11 bases fitting TRBD2. Germline CDR1 and CDR2: SQVTM and ANQGSEA. The J segment lost 2 bases and the V segment lost 6 bases, leaving 6 bases of the junction unmatched. This CDR3 has 14 amino acids. This CDR3 reads CSVCSGREPYEQYF. The CDR3 bases are TGCAGCGTCTGTAGCGGGAGGGAGCCCTACGAGCAGTACTTC.

The rearrangement joins TRBV5-1 to TRBJ1-1; D not certain. V was cut by 0 bases and J by 7 bases, with 13 bases left in between. Germline loops: CDR1 SGHRS, CDR2 YFSETQ. The CDR3 spans 14 residues. CDR3 nucleotide sequence: TGCGCCAGCAGCTTGGCGGCAGGTCGCTTTGAAGCTTTCTTT. Its protein product is CASSLAAGRFEAFF. Based on the CDR3 plus reference TRBV5-1 and TRBJ1-1, the full variable domain is KAGVTQTPRYLIKTRGQQVTLSCSPISGHRSVSWYQQTPGQGLQFLFEYFSETQRNKGNFPGRFSGRQFSNSRSEMNVSTLELGDSALYLCASSLAAGRFEAFFGQGTRLTVV.

V gene TRBV27 combines with J gene TRBJ2-7, with D possibly called TRBD1 or TRBD2 (5 bases each). Germline V lookup: CDR1 MNHEY, CDR2 SMNVEV (reference sequence). V was pared by 4 bases and J by 4 bases, with 14 bases between. The CDR3 is made up of 14 amino acids. The DNA of the CDR3 is TGTGCCAGCAGTTCAGGGACGGCGCCTTACGAGCAGTACTTC. Translation: CASSSGTAPYEQYF.

This clone has only one observation. V and J are TRBV9 and TRBJ1-5; the D is unclear. Trimming left V 0 bases short and J 3 bases short, with 7 bases between. Germline-derived CDR1 and CDR2 are SGDLS and YYNGEE. This CDR3 has 14 residues. CDR3 amino acids: CASSVDGSNQPQHF. CDR3 sequence (DNA): TGTGCCAGCAGCGTAGACGGCTCCAATCAGCCCCAGCATTTT.

The sample holds a few counts of this clone. The CDR3 region is CASSQVGLSENEQYF. For the CDR3, the DNA is TGCGCCAGCAGCCAAGTGGGGCTTTCGGAGAACGAGCAGTACTTC. The chain recombines TRBV4-3 with TRBJ2-7, with D possibly TRBD1 on 5 matching bases. The CDR3 contains 15 residues. Germline V CDR1 and CDR2: LGHNA, YSLEER. V was shortened by 1 base and J by 5 bases, with 15 bases between the two germline ends.

The count of this clone is one. V gene TRBV14 combines with J gene TRBJ2-2, with D tentatively TRBD1 (6 bases). This CDR3 spans 17 amino acids. Germline V lookup: CDR1 SGHDN, CDR2 FVKESK. Deletions cut 3 bases from V and 4 bases from J, with 18 bases between. The DNA for the CDR3 is TGTGCCAGCAGCCACCTCGGGACACCCAGGGGCACCGGGGAGCTGTTTTTT. It yields the protein CASSHLGTPRGTGELFF.

The J gene is TRBJ2-2, the V gene TRBV9, with 7 bases matching TRBD1. The CDR3 runs 15 residues. CDR1 is SGDLS, CDR2 YYNGEE, per germline. The J segment lost 7 bases and the V segment lost 0 bases, leaving 6 bases of the junction unmatched. The CDR3 protein is CASSVAQGESGELFF. In DNA form, the CDR3 reads TGTGCCAGCAGCGTAGCTCAGGGGGAGAGCGGGGAGCTGTTTTTT.